This entry is about one TCR beta chain. The data were taken from a study of blood T cell repertoires in COVID-19. CDR3 length: 15 residues. V trimming: 1 base; J trimming: 7 bases; junction bases outside the gene matches: 6. Germline V lookup: CDR1 SGHTA, CDR2 FQGNSA. The authors' processing: Amplified reference gene primers provided the basis for estimating nucleated cell counts. Sequencing used immunoSEQ multiplex PCR; TCRdb keeps in-frame clones, though not all of them. The D gene and trimming were derived from the DNA, and the V and J assignments and clone size from that table. The table has around 250,000 clones, roughly 85% seen once.

The V gene is TRBV7-2, the J gene TRBJ2-1; 8 bases map to TRBD2. The sequencing input was PBMCs or T cells enriched from blood (not recorded which). The source is a woman between 50 and 59 years old who had recovered from COVID-19. The CDR3, as DNA: TGTGCCAGCAGCTTAGACGGGAGGGCCCGGAATGAGCAGTTCTTC. Residues: CASSLDGRARNEQFF. Variable domain in full (rest from reference TRBV7-2 and TRBJ2-1): GAGVSQSPSNKVTEKGKDVELRCDPISGHTALYWYRQSLGQGLEFLIYFQGNSAPDKSGLPSDRFSAERTGGSVSTLTIQRTQQEDSAVYLCASSLDGRARNEQFFGPGTRLTVL.